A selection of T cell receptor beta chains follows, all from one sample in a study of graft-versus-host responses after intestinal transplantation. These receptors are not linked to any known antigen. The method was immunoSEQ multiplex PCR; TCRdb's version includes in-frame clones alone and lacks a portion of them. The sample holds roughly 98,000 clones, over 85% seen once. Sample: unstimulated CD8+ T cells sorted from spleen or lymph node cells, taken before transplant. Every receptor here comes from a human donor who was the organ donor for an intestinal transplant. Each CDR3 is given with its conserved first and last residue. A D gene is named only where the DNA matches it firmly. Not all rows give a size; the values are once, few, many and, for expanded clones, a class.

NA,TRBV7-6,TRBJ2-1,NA,TGTGCCAGCAGCTTAGTAGGGGACAATGAGCAGTTCTTC,CASSLVGDNEQFF
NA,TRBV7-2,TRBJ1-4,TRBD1,TGTGCCAGCAGTGGCGCGACAGGGGACTGGGAAAAACTGTTTTTT,CASSGATGDWEKLFF
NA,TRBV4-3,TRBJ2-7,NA,TGCGCCAGCAGTGGACAAAACTACGAGCAGTACTTC,CASSGQNYEQYF
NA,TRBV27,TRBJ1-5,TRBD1,TGTGCCAGCAGTTCGGCAGGTGCGCAGGGGGCCCAGCATTTT,CASSSAGAQGAQHF
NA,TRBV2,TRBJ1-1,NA,TGTGCCAGCAGCCCAATTCAGGGGAGTGAAGCTTTCTTT,CASSPIQGSEAFF
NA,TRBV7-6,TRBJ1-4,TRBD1,TGTGCCAGCAGCCAGGACAGGGAGAATGAAAAACTGTTTTTT,CASSQDRENEKLFF
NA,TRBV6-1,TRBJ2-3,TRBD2,TGTGCCAGCAGTGAACTAGCGGGGGGAATAGATACGCAGTATTTT,CASSELAGGIDTQYF
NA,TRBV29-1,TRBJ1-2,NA,TGCAGCGTTGAAGATCTTTTAAGAGGCGGCTACACCTTC,CSVEDLLRGGYTF
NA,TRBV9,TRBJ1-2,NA,TGTGCCAGCAGCGTAGATGACAGCTCGAATTTAAGAAGGTATGGCTACACCTTC,CASSVDDSSNLRRYGYTF
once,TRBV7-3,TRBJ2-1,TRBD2,TGTGCCAGCAGCCCATATGGACTAGCGGGGCGTTACAATGAGCAGTTCTTC,CASSPYGLAGRYNEQFF
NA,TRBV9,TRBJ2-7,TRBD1,TGTGCCAGCAGCCCTGGGACAGGCTCCTACGAGCAGTACTTC,CASSPGTGSYEQYF
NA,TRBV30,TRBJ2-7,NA,TGTGCCTGGAGTGCGACTAGGGTTTCCGAGCAGTACTTC,CAWSATRVSEQYF
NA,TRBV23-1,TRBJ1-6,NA,TGCGCCAGCATAGTTTGGGAGTATAATTCACCCCTCCACTTT,CASIVWEYNSPLHF
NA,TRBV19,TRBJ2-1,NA,TGTGCCAGTACGGCAGGGATCCACAATGAGCAGTTCTTC,CASTAGIHNEQFF
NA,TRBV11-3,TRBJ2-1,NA,TGTGCCAGCAGCCCGGCTAGCTATAGCTCCTACAATGAGCAGTTCTTC,CASSPASYSSYNEQFF
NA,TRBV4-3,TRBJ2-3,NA,TGCGCCAGCAGCCTACGGTTTGGAGGCACAGATACGCAGTATTTT,CASSLRFGGTDTQYF
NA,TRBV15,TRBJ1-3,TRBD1,TGTGCCACCAGCGGCGGGACAGGGGCTGGAAACACCATATATTTT,CATSGGTGAGNTIYF
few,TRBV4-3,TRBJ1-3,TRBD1,TGCGCCAGCAGCCCGGGCACGGGACAGGGTTTTGGAAACACCATATATTTT,CASSPGTGQGFGNTIYF
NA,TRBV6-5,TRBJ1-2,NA,TGTGCCAGCAGTACCCACGCCGGACAGTATGGCTACACCTTC,CASSTHAGQYGYTF
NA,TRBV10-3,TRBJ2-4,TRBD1,TGTGCCACCTGGACAGGGTACGGCATTCAGTACTTC,CATWTGYGIQYF
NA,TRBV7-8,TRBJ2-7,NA,TGTGCCAGCAGCCCGGACAGCTCCTACGAGCAGTACTTC,CASSPDSSYEQYF
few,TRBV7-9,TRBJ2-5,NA,TGTGCCAGCAGGTTCGGGGCGGGGAAGGAGACCCAGTACTTC,CASRFGAGKETQYF
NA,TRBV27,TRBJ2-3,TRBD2,TGTGCCAGCAGTTTGAGGCTAGCGGGAGTCACAGATACGCAGTATTTT,CASSLRLAGVTDTQYF
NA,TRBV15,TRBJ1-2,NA,TGTGCCACCAGCAGAGATCTTATCCCCAGGGGCCCCTATGGCTACACCTTC,CATSRDLIPRGPYGYTF
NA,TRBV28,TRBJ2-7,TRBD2,TGTGCCAGCAGCTCCTCGGGGGGTCTATTCGAGCAGTACTTC,CASSSSGGLFEQYF
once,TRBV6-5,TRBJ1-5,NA,TGTGCCAGCAGTTACGAGCTCGGTCAGCCCCAGCATTTT,CASSYELGQPQHF
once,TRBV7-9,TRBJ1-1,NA,TGTGCCAGCAGCACAGGAAACACTGAAGCTTTCTTT,CASSTGNTEAFF